This TCR beta chain came from a study of breast tumors, draining lymph nodes, adjacent tissues. Using its own MiXCR run on the multiplex PCR reads, TCRdb lists one record per CDR3 protein. The repertoire includes roughly 100,000 distinct CDR3 sequences, roughly 33% of them detected once, and less than 6% sits in the top ten. In the case of this clonotype: With a much larger clone just one base away, this may be a read error.

V lost 5 bases to trimming and J lost 0 bases; unmatched junction nucleotides: 7. The CDR3 sequence is 15 residues long. CDR1 and CDR2 (germline): MNHNS, SASEGT. Axillary draining lymph nodes of breast cancer patients supplied the node samples. The V and J genes are TRBV6-1 and TRBJ2-7, with 7 positions matching TRBD1. This clonotype was obtained from a female donor with breast cancer. Some clones in this sample may be carry-over from other donors' samples. The sample was axillary lymph node tissue. CDR3: CASSLFRDSSYEQYF. CDR3 bases: TGTGCCAGCAGTCTCTTCCGGGACAGCTCCTACGAGCAGTACTTC.